The 30 T cell receptor beta chains below come from one sample, sequenced in a study of cytomegalovirus exposure and HLA in healthy donors. A multiplex PCR was run with 60 Vbeta primers and 13 Jbeta primers. Assay: immunoSEQ multiplex PCR; the TCRdb copy retains only in-frame clones and omits some. This table has around 53,000 clones, roughly 85% appearing once. Sequenced: PBMCs. These receptors originate from a man younger than 40 in good health and CMV-seronegative.

This sequence joins TRBV4-1 and TRBJ1-2, with a weak D call TRBD1 (6 bases). Germline V gene lookup returns CDR1 MGHRA and CDR2 YSYEKL. Deletions cut 6 bases from V and 4 bases from J, with 15 bases between. The CDR3 has 14 amino acids. The CDR3 reads CASSRRTDLYGYTF. CDR3 coding DNA: TGCGCCAGCAGTCGCAGGACAGACCTCTATGGCTACACCTTC.

This clone was observed a single time. V and J are TRBV5-4 and TRBJ2-1; the D gene is possibly TRBD1 (7 bases). Germline lookup yields CDR1 SGHNT and CDR2 YYREEE (reference sequence). Trimming removed 5 bases at V and 4 bases at J, with 22 bases between. The CDR3 has 17 residues. The CDR3, as DNA: TGTGCCAGCAGTTCTCAGGGGGGACCACGCCAATACAATGAGCAGTTCTTC. It translates to CASSSQGGPRQYNEQFF.

Only one count was recorded for this clone. The genes are TRBV9 and TRBJ2-1; D might be TRBD1 (5 bases). The CDR3 length is 13 residues. The V end was cut by 3 bases, the J end by 5 bases, with 9 bases between. Per germline, CDR1 SGDLS and CDR2 YYNGEE. CDR3 in DNA: TGTGCCAGCAGCGCACAGGAACACAATGAGCAGTTCTTC. It specifies CASSAQEHNEQFF.

The chain carries TRBV5-1 and TRBJ2-3; 7 bases are shared with TRBD2. The V gene's germline CDR1 is SGHRS and CDR2 YFSETQ. The junction had 7 bases not matched to a gene; V was cut back by 4 bases and J by 2 bases. The CDR3 is made up of 15 amino acids. The CDR3 DNA is TGCGCCAGCAGCAACCCCGGGACTATCACAGATACGCAGTATTTT. This codes for CASSNPGTITDTQYF.

Here the CDR3 DNA reads TGTGCCAGCACAGGACTAGATTACAATGAGCAGTTCTTC. Its translation is CASTGLDYNEQFF. The V and J genes are TRBV7-9 and TRBJ2-1; TRBD2 matches at 7 bases. Germline CDR1 reads SEHNR; CDR2 reads FQNEAQ (reference sequence). CDR3 length: 13 residues. After removal of 7 bases from V and 4 bases from J, the junction contained 4 bases not matched to a gene.

The J gene is TRBJ1-1, the V gene TRBV6-1; no firm D call. There are 13 residues in the CDR3. The germline CDR1 and CDR2 sequences are MNHNS and SASEGT. Trimming took 5 bases from V and 1 from J, leaving 8 bases between them. The CDR3 here is CASSQQKNTEAFF. As DNA, the CDR3 is TGTGCCAGCAGTCAACAGAAGAACACTGAAGCTTTCTTT.

This clone was seen a few times. Additional DNA sequences in this sample encode the identical CDR3. J is TRBJ2-5 and V is TRBV6-1, with 12 bases aligning to TRBD2. The trim removed 2 bases at V and 2 bases at J, leaving 0 bases unmatched. The CDR3 loop spans 15 amino acids. The V gene's germline CDR1 is MNHNS and CDR2 SASEGT. The CDR3 nucleotides are TGTGCCAGCAGTGAACTAGCGGGAGGGCAAGAGACCCAGTACTTC. Its translation is CASSELAGGQETQYF.

This chain uses TRBV30 with TRBJ2-7; no clear D. There are 13 residues in the CDR3. The V and J ends lost 4 bases and 0 bases respectively, with 10 bases between them. In germline, CDR1 is GTSNPN, CDR2 SVGIG (reference sequence). In DNA form, the CDR3 reads TGTGCCTGGATACAACCCAACTCCTACGAGCAGTACTTC. This encodes CAWIQPNSYEQYF.

As for this clone: In this CDR3 the conserved last residue, phenylalanine or tryptophan, is missing, so a read error is likely. The DNA is omitted, as the CDR3 cannot be located on it reliably, and the CDR3 follows TCRdb's listing. This chain links TRBV19 with TRBJ2-6; the table calls TRBD2, which could not be checked here. The germline CDR1 and CDR2 sequences are LNHDA and SQIVND (reference sequence). The length of the CDR3 is 8 amino acids, counting both ends. CDR3 residues: CASSIPLS.

The V and J genes are TRBV18 and TRBJ2-7; 7 nucleotides align to TRBD1. V trimming: 8 bases; J trimming: 4 bases; junction bases outside the gene matches: 11. The CDR3 covers 14 residues. Germline V gene sequence: CDR1 KGHSH, CDR2 LQKENI. For the CDR3, the DNA is TGTGCCAGCGCCCCCCCGACAGGGTCGTACGAGCAGTACTTC. Amino acid sequence: CASAPPTGSYEQYF.

This clone was observed a few times. V is TRBV28 and J is TRBJ1-2; D gene uncertain. Per the germline V gene, CDR1 is MDHEN and CDR2 is SYDVKM. The CDR3 is 14 amino acids. Deletions cut 4 bases from V and 4 bases from J, with 13 bases between. The CDR3 here is CASSSLGRTYGYTF. The CDR3 bases are TGTGCCAGCAGTTCCCTTGGCAGAACCTATGGCTACACCTTC.

This clone has just one count. J is TRBJ2-5 and V is TRBV7-9; D possibly corresponds to TRBD2 (5 bases). The CDR3 is 13 amino acids. V lost 2 bases and J lost 6, with 10 bases in between. The germline V gene encodes CDR1 SEHNR and CDR2 FQNEAQ (reference sequence). The CDR3 sequence: CASSLSEGKTQYF. In DNA, the CDR3 is TGTGCCAGCAGCTTATCTGAGGGAAAGACCCAGTACTTC.

V usage is TRBV7-9 and J usage is TRBJ2-3; 10 bases match TRBD2. V lost 4 bases and J lost 0; bases outside the gene matches: 7. This CDR3 region has 17 residues. CDR1 and CDR2 (germline): SEHNR, FQNEAQ (reference sequence). Here the CDR3 reads CASSSPVTSGSTDTQYF. DNA for the CDR3: TGTGCCAGCAGCTCCCCCGTGACTAGCGGGAGCACAGATACGCAGTATTTT.

The chain carries TRBV18 and TRBJ1-4; D perhaps matches TRBD1 (6 bases). V shed 3 bases and J shed 6 bases, with 14 bases lying between them. Germline assignment: CDR1 KGHSH and CDR2 LQKENI. The CDR3 is 15 residues long. The CDR3 sequence is CASSPGQKSYEKLFF. The CDR3 coding sequence is TGTGCCAGCTCACCTGGACAGAAGAGCTATGAAAAACTGTTTTTT.

Only one count was recorded for this clone. V and J are TRBV27 and TRBJ2-1; 14 bases line up with TRBD2. This CDR3 comprises 17 residues. V trimming: 2 bases; J trimming: 6 bases; junction bases outside the gene matches: 6. Per the germline V gene, CDR1 is MNHEY and CDR2 is SMNVEV (reference sequence). CDR3 coding DNA: TGTGCCAGCAGTTTAGGGGGGACTAGCGGGAGCCGCAATGAGCAGTTCTTC. This translates into CASSLGGTSGSRNEQFF.

J is TRBJ2-7 and V is TRBV2; 9 bases fit TRBD1. This CDR3 has 14 residues. Unmatched junction bases numbered 9, after V lost 6 bases and J lost 6 bases. The germline CDR1 and CDR2 sequences are SNHLY and FYNNEI. CDR3: CASRPPGQGPEQYF. The CDR3 DNA reads TGTGCCAGCAGGCCCCCGGGACAGGGTCCCGAGCAGTACTTC.

The chain has TRBV5-6 and TRBJ2-5, with 12 positions matching TRBD1. The closer fit of TRBJ2-7 to the DNA end suggests the J call may be wrong. The CDR3 contains 14 residues. CDR1 and CDR2 from the germline V gene are SGHDT and YYEEEE. DNA for the CDR3: TGTGCCAGCAGCAGCGGGACAGGGGGCTTCGAGCAGTACTTC. Its translation is CASSSGTGGFEQYF.

This chain joins TRBV4-3 and TRBJ2-3, with no clear D. Trimming removed 1 base at V and 0 bases at J, with 11 bases between. Germline loops: CDR1 LGHNA, CDR2 YSLEER. The CDR3 consists of 16 residues. In DNA form, the CDR3 reads TGCGCCAGCAGCCAAGGGCCGCAGGCTAGCACAGATACGCAGTATTTT. It yields the protein CASSQGPQASTDTQYF.

This sequence joins TRBV30 and TRBJ1-6; D may be TRBD1 (5 bases). Germline CDR1 GTSNPN, CDR2 SVGIG (reference sequence). The CDR3 is 12 residues long. The V end was cut by 2 bases, the J end by 12 bases, with 11 bases between. DNA for the CDR3: TGTGCCTGGAGTCAGCAGGGCGGACCCCTCCACTTT. Protein sequence: CAWSQQGGPLHF.

The rearrangement links TRBV2 to TRBJ1-5, with 9 nucleotides matching TRBD1. The CDR3 runs to 16 residues. V was pared by 0 bases and J by 1 base, with 1 base of the junction left unmatched. Germline CDR1 reads SNHLY; CDR2 reads FYNNEI. Here the CDR3 DNA reads TGTGCCAGCAGTGAAGCCGGGACAGGGAGCAATCAGCCCCAGCATTTT. Amino acids: CASSEAGTGSNQPQHF.

A word on this clone: A junction boundary mismatches the germline segment, possibly from a read error. The chain recombines TRBV6-5 with TRBJ1-2; maybe TRBD1 (6 bases). The CDR3 is 14 amino acids. Per germline, CDR1 MNHEY and CDR2 SVGAGI. The CDR3 protein is CASSYDSDSLHRDF. The DNA of the CDR3 is TGTGCCAGCAGTTACGACTCGGACAGCCTCCATCGAGACTTC.

This sequence joins TRBV5-1 and TRBJ2-3, with TRBD2 matching over 11 bases. The CDR3 length is 17 residues. Germline CDR1 SGHRS, CDR2 YFSETQ. Trimming took 2 bases from V and 2 from J; bases not matched to a gene: 7. This CDR3 reads CASSFPLAGGDTDTQYF. The DNA for the CDR3 is TGCGCCAGCAGCTTTCCTTTAGCGGGAGGGGACACAGATACGCAGTATTTT.

The V and J genes are TRBV25-1 and TRBJ1-2; 12 nucleotides match TRBD1. The germline V gene encodes CDR1 MGHDK and CDR2 SYGVNS. J lost 4 bases, V lost 1 base, and 7 bases had no gene match. The CDR3 runs 17 residues. As DNA, the CDR3 is TGTGCCAGCAGTGAATTAGGGACAGGGGGCCGTAGCTATGGCTACACCTTC. It codes for CASSELGTGGRSYGYTF.

The chain is built from TRBV6-4 and TRBJ2-3; 12 bases match TRBD2. V trimming: 4 bases; J trimming: 1 base; junction bases outside the gene matches: 0. The V gene's germline CDR1 is MRHNA and CDR2 SNTAGT. The CDR3 has 15 amino acids. The CDR3 loop is CASSGTSGGTDTQYF. The CDR3, as DNA: TGTGCCAGCAGTGGGACTAGCGGGGGCACAGATACGCAGTATTTT.

This clone was counted between two and nine times. The CDR3 region has the DNA TGTGCCAGCAGCAATGGACTAGCGGGAGGGATTAGCACAGATACGCAGTATTTT. Translating gives CASSNGLAGGISTDTQYF. The chain couples TRBV11-2 to TRBJ2-3, with 15 bases that match TRBD2. Germline V gives CDR1 SGHAT, CDR2 FQNNGV. The V and J ends lost 5 bases and 0 bases, in that order; junction bases with no gene match: 6. This CDR3 comprises 18 residues.

The chain is built from TRBV27 and TRBJ2-7, with a weak D call TRBD2 (7 bases). Germline V CDR1 and CDR2: MNHEY, SMNVEV (reference sequence). V lost 5 bases to trimming and J lost 4 bases, with 15 bases between them. The length of the CDR3 is 14 residues. This chain's CDR3 is CASSTAGQPYEQYF. CDR3 sequence (DNA): TGTGCCAGCAGTACAGCGGGACAACCGTACGAGCAGTACTTC.

The chain combines TRBV7-9 with TRBJ2-5, with D unclear. The CDR3 sequence is 11 residues long. The V end was cut by 3 bases, the J end by 4 bases, with 3 bases between. Germline-derived CDR1 and CDR2 are SEHNR and FQNEAQ (reference sequence). CDR3 DNA sequence: TGTGCCAGCAGCTTCGGAGAGACCCAGTACTTC. Its protein product is CASSFGETQYF. The full variable domain, its missing parts supplied by reference TRBV7-9 and TRBJ2-5, is DTGVSQNPRHKITKRGQNVTFRCDPISEHNRLYWYRQTLGQGPEFLTYFQNEAQLEKSRLLSDRFSAERPKGSFSTLEIQRTEQGDSAMYLCASSFGETQYFGPGTRLLVL.

The genes are TRBV6-4 and TRBJ2-3; 7 nucleotides align to TRBD1. This CDR3 spans 15 amino acids. The germline CDR1 and CDR2 sequences are MRHNA and SNTAGT. V lost 4 bases and J lost 4; bases outside the gene matches: 8. The CDR3 region is CASSARGLRSDTQYF. The CDR3, as DNA: TGTGCCAGCAGTGCAAGGGGGCTTAGGTCAGATACGCAGTATTTT.

Only a few counts were recorded for this clone. The rearrangement uses TRBV6-1 and TRBJ1-4, with 7 bases fitting TRBD1. This CDR3 is built from 15 residues. With V trimmed by 3 bases and J by 8 bases, 9 bases remained unmatched. Germline values: CDR1 MNHNS, CDR2 SASEGT. The CDR3 nucleotides read TGTGCCAGCAGTGAGTTAACAGGGGTGAAGGAAAAACTGTTTTTT. Translated, it gives CASSELTGVKEKLFF.

The V gene is TRBV6-6, the J gene TRBJ2-7; 7 nucleotides line up with TRBD1. V lost 2 bases and J lost 2; bases outside the gene matches: 3. The length of the CDR3 is 14 residues. Germline CDR1 and CDR2: MNHNY and SVGAGI (reference sequence). CDR3 in DNA: TGTGCCAGCAGTTACGACAGGGCAACCTACGAGCAGTACTTC. It yields the protein CASSYDRATYEQYF.